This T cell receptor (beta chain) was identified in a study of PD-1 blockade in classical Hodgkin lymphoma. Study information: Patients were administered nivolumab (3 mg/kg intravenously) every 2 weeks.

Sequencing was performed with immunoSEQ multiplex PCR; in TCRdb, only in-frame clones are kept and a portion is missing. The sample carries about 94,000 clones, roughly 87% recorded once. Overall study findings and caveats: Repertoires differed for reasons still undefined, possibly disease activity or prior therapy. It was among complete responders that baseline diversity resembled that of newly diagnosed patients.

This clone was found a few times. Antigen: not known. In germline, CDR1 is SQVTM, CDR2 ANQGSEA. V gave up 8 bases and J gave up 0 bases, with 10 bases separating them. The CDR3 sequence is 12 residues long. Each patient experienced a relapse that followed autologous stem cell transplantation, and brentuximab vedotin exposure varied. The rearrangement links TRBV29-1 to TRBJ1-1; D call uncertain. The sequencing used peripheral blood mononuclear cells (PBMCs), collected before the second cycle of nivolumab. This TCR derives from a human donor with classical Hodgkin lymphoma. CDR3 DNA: TGCAGCCTCCGACCGATGAACACTGAAGCTTTCTTT. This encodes CSLRPMNTEAFF. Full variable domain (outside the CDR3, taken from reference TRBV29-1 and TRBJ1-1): SAVISQKPSRDICQRGTSLTIQCQVDSQVTMMFWYRQQPGQSLTLIATANQGSEATYESGFVIDKFPISRPNLTFSTLTVSNMSPEDSSIYLCSLRPMNTEAFFGQGTRLTVV.